The TCR beta chain under discussion was sequenced for a study of blood T cell repertoires in COVID-19. About the study: COVID-19 samples collected from the United States, Italy and Spain covered acute and convalescent phases.

This clone showed up just a few times. The authors' processing: Reference gene primers were amplified, and this amplification served to estimate nucleated cell counts. This table comes from immunoSEQ multiplex PCR, and its TCRdb copy is limited to in-frame clones, with some not included. V, J and clone size derive from that table, while D and trimming were established from the DNA sequence. The sample holds 98,000 or so clones, 75% to 90% seen once. The CDR3 totals 16 residues. Germline V CDR1 and CDR2: SGHRS, YFSETQ. Trimming took 0 bases from V and 7 from J; bases not matched to a gene: 8. This sequence was found in a man aged 50-60 years with acute or convalescent COVID-19. The chain joins TRBV5-1 to TRBJ2-7, with TRBD2 matching 12 bases. Sequenced: peripheral blood. CDR3 loop: CASSLVLAGGLLEQYF. In nucleotides, the CDR3 is TGCGCCAGCAGCTTGGTTCTAGCGGGAGGGCTATTAGAGCAGTACTTC.